This passage covers 12 T cell receptor beta chains from one sample sequenced in a study of cytomegalovirus exposure and HLA in healthy donors. This PCR relied on a set of 60 Vbeta primers and 13 Jbeta primers. Libraries were prepared by immunoSEQ multiplex PCR; TCRdb keeps only in-frame clonotypes and omits some of them. Seen here are 110,000 or so clones, around 77% observed once, and the top ten hold roughly 9.2%. The sequenced material came from PBMCs. The receptors stem from a woman between 40 and 55 years old in good health and CMV-seropositive.

The chain joins TRBV15 to TRBJ1-3; TRBD1 is a possible D gene (5 bases). Germline V lookup: CDR1 LNHNV, CDR2 YYDKDF (reference sequence). The CDR3 consists of 14 residues. V was clipped by 5 bases and J by 4 bases, with 12 bases between them. The CDR3 is CATSAGAAGNTIYF. CDR3 bases: TGTGCCACCAGCGCTGGGGCGGCGGGAAACACCATATATTTT.

Here the CDR3 reads CATSRGVDIRETQYF. The CDR3 DNA is TGTGCCACCAGCAGAGGAGTAGACATCCGAGAGACCCAGTACTTC. The V call is TRBV15, the J call TRBJ2-5; D remains unclear. V lost 1 base to trimming and J lost 4 bases, with 13 bases between them. This CDR3 has 15 amino acids. Germline V gives CDR1 LNHNV, CDR2 YYDKDF (reference sequence).

The rearrangement uses TRBV11-3 and TRBJ2-3; possibly TRBD2 for D (5 bases). Germline CDR1 is SGHNT and CDR2 is YENEEA. The CDR3 length is 15 residues. Trimming took off 2 bases at V and 4 bases at J, with 13 bases between the two ends. The CDR3 reads CASSLIWESADTQYF. The CDR3 bases are TGTGCCAGCAGCTTAATATGGGAGAGCGCAGATACGCAGTATTTT.

V and J are TRBV28 and TRBJ2-7; TRBD2 aligns across 7 bases. The CDR3 consists of 15 residues. The germline CDR1 and CDR2 sequences are MDHEN and SYDVKM. V lost 8 bases to trimming and J lost 2 bases; unmatched junction nucleotides: 12. The CDR3 is CASVGVGEGAYEQYF. The CDR3 DNA reads TGTGCCAGCGTGGGGGTCGGGGAGGGTGCCTACGAGCAGTACTTC.

In its sample, this clone was seen a few times. This chain links TRBV28 with TRBJ2-7; possible D gene TRBD2, 5 bases. Between the trimmed V and J ends, which lost 5 bases and 6 bases, there was a span of 20 bases. The germline V gene has CDR1 MDHEN and CDR2 SYDVKM. The CDR3 runs 15 residues. The CDR3 loop reads CASSPLTLRVPEQYF. CDR3 nucleotides: TGTGCCAGCAGTCCACTGACGTTGCGGGTCCCCGAGCAGTACTTC.

This clone was seen a few times. The V and J genes are TRBV6-5 and TRBJ1-2, with D perhaps TRBD1 (6 bases). Germline assignment: CDR1 MNHEY and CDR2 SVGAGI. Trimming cost V 6 bases and J 4 bases, with 12 bases left between them. This CDR3 has 13 amino acids. In nucleotides, the CDR3 is TGTGCCAGCAGAGAGACAGGTGGCTATGGCTACACCTTC. Protein sequence: CASRETGGYGYTF.

The chain links TRBV29-1 to TRBJ2-1, with 9 bases fitting TRBD1. This CDR3 has 14 amino acids. The germline V gene encodes CDR1 SQVTM and CDR2 ANQGSEA. With 4 bases clipped from V and 5 bases from J, the junction kept 6 bases outside the gene matches. DNA for the CDR3: TGCAGCGTTGTCCGGACAGGGGACGACAATGAGCAGTTCTTC. This codes for CSVVRTGDDNEQFF.

The chain has TRBV5-1 and TRBJ2-1, with D maybe TRBD1 (5 bases). Trimming took off 0 bases at V and 5 bases at J, with 9 bases between the two ends. This CDR3 is 14 amino acids long. In germline, CDR1 is SGHRS, CDR2 YFSETQ. CDR3 residues: CASSLEGPDNEQFF. Written as DNA, the CDR3 is TGCGCCAGCAGCTTGGAGGGGCCGGACAATGAGCAGTTCTTC.

The chain is built from TRBV10-3 and TRBJ2-7, with 12 positions matching TRBD2. This CDR3 has 20 amino acids. With V trimmed by 3 bases and J by 6 bases, 21 bases remained unmatched. Germline V gives CDR1 ENHRY, CDR2 SYGVKD. The chain's CDR3 is CAISDRGSATSGSLGREQYF. CDR3 sequence (DNA): TGTGCCATCAGTGATAGAGGGTCAGCGACTAGCGGGAGTTTAGGTCGCGAGCAGTACTTC.

This clone was picked up a small number of times. The rearrangement links TRBV5-1 to TRBJ2-1, with 8 bases aligning to TRBD1. The CDR3 is made up of 15 amino acids. V gave up 4 bases and J gave up 6 bases; unmatched junction bases: 9. The germline V gene encodes CDR1 SGHRS and CDR2 YFSETQ. The CDR3 region has the DNA TGCGCCAGCAGCACCGGGACAGGATCGGGCAATGAGCAGTTCTTC. It specifies CASSTGTGSGNEQFF.

This clone has more than one count but fewer than ten. The chain employs TRBV5-1 and TRBJ1-5, with 10 bases aligning to TRBD1. Germline V gene lookup returns CDR1 SGHRS and CDR2 YFSETQ. The J segment lost 2 bases and the V segment lost 2 bases, leaving 4 bases of the junction unmatched. The CDR3 length is 16 residues. This CDR3 reads CASSLTGTGGNQPQHF. The CDR3 coding sequence is TGCGCCAGCAGCTTAACCGGGACAGGGGGCAATCAGCCCCAGCATTTT.

The gene calls are TRBV6-1 and TRBJ1-5, with D possibly TRBD1 on 5 matching bases. CDR1 and CDR2 (germline): MNHNS, SASEGT. The V end was cut by 5 bases, the J end by 2 bases, with 13 bases between. This CDR3 region has 15 residues. This CDR3 reads CASSTGARGNQPQHF. CDR3 coding DNA: TGTGCCAGCAGTACAGGAGCAAGGGGCAATCAGCCCCAGCATTTT.